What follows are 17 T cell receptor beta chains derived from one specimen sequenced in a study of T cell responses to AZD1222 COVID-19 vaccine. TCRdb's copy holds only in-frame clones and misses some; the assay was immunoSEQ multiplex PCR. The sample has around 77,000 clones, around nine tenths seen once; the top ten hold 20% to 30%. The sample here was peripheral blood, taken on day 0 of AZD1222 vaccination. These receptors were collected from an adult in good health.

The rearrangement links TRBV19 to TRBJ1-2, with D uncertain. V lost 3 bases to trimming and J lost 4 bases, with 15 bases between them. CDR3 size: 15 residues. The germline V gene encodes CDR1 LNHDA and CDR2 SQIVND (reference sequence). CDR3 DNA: TGTGCCAGTAGTATCGACGAGGGCGGCAGCTATGGCTACACCTTC. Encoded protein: CASSIDEGGSYGYTF.

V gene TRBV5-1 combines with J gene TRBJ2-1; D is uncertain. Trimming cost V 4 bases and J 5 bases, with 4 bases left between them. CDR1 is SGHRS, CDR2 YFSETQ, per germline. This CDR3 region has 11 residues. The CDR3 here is CASSPDNEQFF. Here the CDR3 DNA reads TGCGCCAGCAGCCCGGACAATGAGCAGTTCTTC.

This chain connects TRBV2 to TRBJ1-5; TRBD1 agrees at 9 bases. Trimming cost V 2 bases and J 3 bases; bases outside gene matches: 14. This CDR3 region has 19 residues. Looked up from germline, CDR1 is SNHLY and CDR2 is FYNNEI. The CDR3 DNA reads TGTGCCAGCAGTGAAATCGCCCTGAACAGGGGGCCCCTCAATCAGCCCCAGCATTTT. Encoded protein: CASSEIALNRGPLNQPQHF. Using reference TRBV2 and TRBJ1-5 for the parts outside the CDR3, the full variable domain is EPEVTQTPSHQVTQMGQEVILRCVPISNHLYFYWYRQILGQKVEFLVSFYNNEISEKSEIFDDQFSVERPDGSNFTLKIRSTKLEDSAMYFCASSEIALNRGPLNQPQHFGDGTRLSIL.

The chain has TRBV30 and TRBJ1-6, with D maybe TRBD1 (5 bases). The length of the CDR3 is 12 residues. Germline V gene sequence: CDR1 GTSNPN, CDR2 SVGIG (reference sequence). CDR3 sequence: CAQSKRGSPLHF. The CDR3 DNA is TGTGCTCAAAGCAAGAGGGGTTCACCCCTCCACTTT.

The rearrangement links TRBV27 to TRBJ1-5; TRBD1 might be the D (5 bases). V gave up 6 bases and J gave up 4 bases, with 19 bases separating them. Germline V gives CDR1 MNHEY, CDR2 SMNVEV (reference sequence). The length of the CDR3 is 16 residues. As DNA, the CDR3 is TGTGCCAGCAGGGGATCGGGGAGGGGAGGAAATCAGCCCCAGCATTTT. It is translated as CASRGSGRGGNQPQHF.

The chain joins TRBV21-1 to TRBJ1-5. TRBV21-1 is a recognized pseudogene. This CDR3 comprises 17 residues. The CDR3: CASSKADFRPKNQPQHF. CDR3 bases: TGTGCCAGCAGCAAAGCAGACTTCAGGCCTAAAAATCAGCCCCAGCATTTT.

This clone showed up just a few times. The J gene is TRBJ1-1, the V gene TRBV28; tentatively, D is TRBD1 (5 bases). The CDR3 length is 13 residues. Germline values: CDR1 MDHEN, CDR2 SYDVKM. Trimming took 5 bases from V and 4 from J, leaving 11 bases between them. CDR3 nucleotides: TGTGCCAGCAGTCCGGGACGACGCACTGAAGCTTTCTTT. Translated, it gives CASSPGRRTEAFF.

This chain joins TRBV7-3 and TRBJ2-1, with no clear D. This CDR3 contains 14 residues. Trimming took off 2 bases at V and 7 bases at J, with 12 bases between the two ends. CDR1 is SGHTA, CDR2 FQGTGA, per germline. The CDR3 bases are TGTGCCAGCAGCTTAGGGTTCGAAGGAAATGAGCAGTTCTTC. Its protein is CASSLGFEGNEQFF. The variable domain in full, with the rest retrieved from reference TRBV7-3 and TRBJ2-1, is GAGVSQTPSNKVTEKGKYVELRCDPISGHTALYWYRQSLGQGPEFLIYFQGTGAADDSGLPNDRFFAVRPEGSVSTLKIQRTERGDSAVYLCASSLGFEGNEQFFGPGTRLTVL.

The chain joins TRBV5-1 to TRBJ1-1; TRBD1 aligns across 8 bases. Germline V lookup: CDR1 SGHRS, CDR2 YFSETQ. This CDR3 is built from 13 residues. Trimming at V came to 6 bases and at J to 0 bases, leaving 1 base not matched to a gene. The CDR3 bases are TGCGCCAGCATGGACAGGGTGAACACTGAAGCTTTCTTT. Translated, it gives CASMDRVNTEAFF.

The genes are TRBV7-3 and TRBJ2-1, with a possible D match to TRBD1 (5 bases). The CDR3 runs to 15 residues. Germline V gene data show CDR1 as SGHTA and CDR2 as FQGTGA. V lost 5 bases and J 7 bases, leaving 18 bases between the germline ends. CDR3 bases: TGTGCCAGCAGCCTTCAATTTGACAGTAAGAATGAGCAGTTCTTC. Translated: CASSLQFDSKNEQFF.

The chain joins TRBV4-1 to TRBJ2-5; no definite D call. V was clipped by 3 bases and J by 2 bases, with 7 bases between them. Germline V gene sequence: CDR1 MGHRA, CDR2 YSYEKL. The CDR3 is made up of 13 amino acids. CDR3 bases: TGCGCCAGCAGCCACTACAGACAAGAGACCCAGTACTTC. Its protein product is CASSHYRQETQYF.

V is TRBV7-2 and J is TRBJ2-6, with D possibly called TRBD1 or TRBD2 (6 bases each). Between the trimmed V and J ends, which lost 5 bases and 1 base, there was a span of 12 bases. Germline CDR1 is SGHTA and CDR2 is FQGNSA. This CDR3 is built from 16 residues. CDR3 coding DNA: TGTGCCAGCAGCATAAGAGGGGGGTCTGGGGCCAACGTCCTGACTTTC. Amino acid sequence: CASSIRGGSGANVLTF.

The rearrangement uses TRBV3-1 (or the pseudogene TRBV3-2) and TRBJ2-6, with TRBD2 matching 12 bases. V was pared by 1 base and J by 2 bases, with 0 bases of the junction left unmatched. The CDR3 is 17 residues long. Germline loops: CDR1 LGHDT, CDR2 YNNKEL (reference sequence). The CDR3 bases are TGTGCCAGCAGCCAAGGACTAGCGGGGGCTGGGGCCAACGTCCTGACTTTC. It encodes CASSQGLAGAGANVLTF.

In nucleotides, the CDR3 is TGTGCCAGCAGTGCTGGGGGCAAAGATACGCAGTATTTT. Translated: CASSAGGKDTQYF. The rearrangement uses TRBV28 and TRBJ2-3; perhaps TRBD1 as D (6 bases). V was trimmed by 5 bases and J by 5 bases, leaving 11 bases between them. The CDR3 is 13 amino acids. Germline CDR1 reads MDHEN; CDR2 reads SYDVKM.

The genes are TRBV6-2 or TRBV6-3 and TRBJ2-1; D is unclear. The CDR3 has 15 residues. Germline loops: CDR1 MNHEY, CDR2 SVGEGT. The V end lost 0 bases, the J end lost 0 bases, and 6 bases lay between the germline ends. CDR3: CASSYSTSSYNEQFF. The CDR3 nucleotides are TGTGCCAGCAGTTACTCTACCAGCTCCTACAATGAGCAGTTCTTC.

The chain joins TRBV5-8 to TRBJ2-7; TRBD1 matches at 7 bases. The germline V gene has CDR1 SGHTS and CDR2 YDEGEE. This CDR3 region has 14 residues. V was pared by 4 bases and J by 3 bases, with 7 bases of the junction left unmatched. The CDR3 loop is CASSVRQGYYEQYF. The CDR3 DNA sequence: TGTGCCAGCAGCGTTCGACAGGGTTACTACGAGCAGTACTTC.

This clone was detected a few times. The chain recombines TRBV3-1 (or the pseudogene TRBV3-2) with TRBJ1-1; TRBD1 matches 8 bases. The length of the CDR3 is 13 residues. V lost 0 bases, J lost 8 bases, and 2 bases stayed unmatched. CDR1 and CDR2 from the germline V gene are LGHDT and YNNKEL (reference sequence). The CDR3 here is CASSQDWDREAFF. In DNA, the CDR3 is TGTGCCAGCAGCCAAGATTGGGACAGGGAAGCTTTCTTT.